What follows are 13 T cell receptor beta chains derived from one specimen sequenced in a study of T cells in narcolepsy. Sequenced by immunoSEQ multiplex PCR; TCRdb stores in-frame clones only, minus some. Of 26,000 or so clones listed, approximately 89% are singletons. The sequenced sample was CD45RA- memory CD4+ T cells from PBMCs. The source is a human donor with narcolepsy.

Written as DNA, the CDR3 is TGTGCCAGCAGCTCAGATTCCGGGACAGTTAATGAAAAACTGTTTTTT. Its protein product is CASSSDSGTVNEKLFF. V gene TRBV5-5 combines with J gene TRBJ1-4, with 7 positions matching TRBD1. The V gene's germline CDR1 is SGHKS and CDR2 YYEKEE (reference sequence). The CDR3 extends over 16 amino acids. The junction had 9 bases not matched to a gene; V was cut back by 3 bases and J by 4 bases.

On this clone itself: The same CDR3 can be traced to other DNA sequences in this sample. The chain couples TRBV7-9 to TRBJ2-5, with TRBD2 identical over 13 bases. CDR3 size: 17 residues. Trimming at V came to 5 bases and at J to 5 bases, leaving 11 bases not matched to a gene. CDR1 is SEHNR, CDR2 FQNEAQ, per germline (reference sequence). The CDR3, as DNA: TGTGCCAGCAGCCCGGGACTAGCGGGGATAGGGCGGGAGACCCAGTACTTC. Translating it yields CASSPGLAGIGRETQYF. The whole variable domain, remainder taken from reference TRBV7-9 and TRBJ2-5, is DTGVSQNPRHKITKRGQNVTFRCDPISEHNRLYWYRQTLGQGPEFLTYFQNEAQLEKSRLLSDRFSAERPKGSFSTLEIQRTEQGDSAMYLCASSPGLAGIGRETQYFGPGTRLLVL.

V gene TRBV6-6 combines with J gene TRBJ1-5; D is perhaps TRBD1 (5 bases). V was shortened by 7 bases and J by 3 bases, with 10 bases between the two germline ends. The CDR3 spans 13 residues. Germline V gene data show CDR1 as MNHNY and CDR2 as SVGAGI (reference sequence). In DNA form, the CDR3 reads TGTGCCAGCATGAAGGGGAACAATCAGCCCCAGCATTTT. Its protein product is CASMKGNNQPQHF.

In regard to this clone: Other DNA sequences within the sample encode an identical CDR3. V usage is TRBV7-9 and J usage is TRBJ1-6; a possible D gene is TRBD1 (6 bases). V was clipped by 7 bases and J by 10 bases, with 20 bases between them. The CDR3 is made up of 15 amino acids. Germline V gene data show CDR1 as SEHNR and CDR2 as FQNEAQ (reference sequence). CDR3 sequence: CASTGAGGVRSPLHF. The CDR3 DNA sequence: TGTGCCAGCACGGGGGCGGGGGGGGTGAGGTCACCCCTCCACTTT.

This chain connects TRBV25-1 to TRBJ1-2, with no clear D. This CDR3 is built from 13 residues. Trimming pared 3 bases from V and 4 bases from J, leaving 9 bases between. Germline V gene sequence: CDR1 MGHDK, CDR2 SYGVNS. The CDR3, as DNA: TGTGCCAGCAGTGAGGGGATCAGCTATGGCTACACCTTC. This encodes CASSEGISYGYTF.

The chain combines TRBV27 with TRBJ1-6; TRBD1 agrees at 8 bases. This CDR3 spans 16 amino acids. CDR1 is MNHEY, CDR2 SMNVEV, per germline (reference sequence). V was pared by 3 bases and J by 7 bases, with 8 bases of the junction left unmatched. The CDR3 is CASSFGGRGLNSPLHF. The CDR3 DNA reads as TGTGCCAGCAGTTTTGGAGGCAGGGGGCTCAATTCACCCCTCCACTTT.

Comments on this clone: Other DNA sequences from this sample encode an identical CDR3 as well. This sequence joins TRBV19 and TRBJ2-3; D is unresolved. From germline, CDR1 is LNHDA and CDR2 SQIVND (reference sequence). Trimming took off 6 bases at V and 5 bases at J, with 9 bases between the two ends. The CDR3 extends over 12 amino acids. CDR3 DNA: TGTGCCAGTAGCCTCCGCGGAGATACGCAGTATTTT. Amino acids: CASSLRGDTQYF. The whole variable domain, remainder taken from reference TRBV19 and TRBJ2-3, is DGGITQSPKYLFRKEGQNVTLSCEQNLNHDAMYWYRQDPGQGLRLIYYSQIVNDFQKGDIAEGYSVSREKKESFPLTVTSAQKNPTAFYLCASSLRGDTQYFGPGTRLTVL.

The chain employs TRBV5-1 and TRBJ1-5; D may be TRBD1 (5 bases). In germline, CDR1 is SGHRS, CDR2 YFSETQ. V lost 0 bases, J lost 5 bases, and 9 bases lay in between. CDR3 length: 14 residues. As DNA, the CDR3 is TGCGCCAGCAGCTTGGTTCAGGGCGATCAGCCCCAGCATTTT. This gives the protein CASSLVQGDQPQHF.

The rearrangement links TRBV5-4 to TRBJ2-2; 8 bases fit TRBD1. The CDR3 covers 14 residues. Germline CDR1 reads SGHNT; CDR2 reads YYREEE (reference sequence). Unmatched junction bases numbered 7, after V lost 4 bases and J lost 8 bases. CDR3 coding DNA: TGTGCCAGCAGCCTGCCCGGGACAGGAGGGGAGCTGTTTTTT. Amino acid sequence: CASSLPGTGGELFF.

This clone was picked up one time. The J gene is TRBJ1-2, the V gene TRBV6-5, with 7 bases identical to TRBD1. The CDR3 runs 12 residues. From germline, CDR1 is MNHEY and CDR2 SVGAGI. V was pared by 2 bases and J by 6 bases, with 0 bases of the junction left unmatched. For the CDR3, the DNA is TGTGCCAGCAGTTACAGGGGGCATGGCTACACCTTC. Amino acids: CASSYRGHGYTF.

This clone was counted once. The V call is TRBV5-5, the J call TRBJ2-5, with D maybe TRBD1 (6 bases). The CDR3 length is 14 residues. The V gene lost 7 bases and the J gene lost 0 bases, with 13 bases spanning the gap. The germline V gene encodes CDR1 SGHKS and CDR2 YYEKEE (reference sequence). The CDR3 nucleotides are TGTGCCAGCGGGGTTACAGGGTACCAAGAGACCCAGTACTTC. Translation: CASGVTGYQETQYF.

In this sample, this clone turned up once. The CDR3 spells CASSPQGVSYGYTF. CDR3 DNA: TGCGCCAGCAGCCCACAGGGGGTGTCCTATGGCTACACCTTC. This chain connects TRBV5-1 to TRBJ1-2, with 8 positions matching TRBD1. Germline assignment: CDR1 SGHRS and CDR2 YFSETQ. This CDR3 has 14 amino acids. Unmatched junction bases numbered 6, after V lost 4 bases and J lost 4 bases.

The chain couples TRBV21-1 to TRBJ2-5. TRBV21-1 is described as a pseudogene. This CDR3 has 14 residues. CDR3 residues: CASSKDPEKETQYF. The CDR3 DNA reads as TGTGCCAGCAGCAAAGATCCGGAAAAAGAGACCCAGTACTTC.